The 26 T cell receptor beta chains below come from one sample, sequenced in a study of Graves' ophthalmopathy and Graves' hyperthyroidism (dated by TCRdb to 2016 to 2019). Sequencing was carried out with an Illumina HiSeq 2000. For repertoire sequencing, the TCR beta CDR3 regions were amplified from RNA transcripts. The first round of RT-PCR was done with HTBI primers and the Qiagen OneStep RT-PCR kit, and was followed by a second round of multiplex PCR, then size selection and purification. The raw public reads went through TCRdb reprocessing: fastp at Q25, MiXCR clone calling, in-frame beta chains kept. Here each entry gathers all rows of one CDR3 protein and keeps the most common genes and DNA. This sample lists about 1.2 million distinct CDR3 sequences; roughly 35% were detected once. The ten largest clonotypes hold 8.5% to 14% of the sample. Specimen: peripheral blood or thyroid tissue (not recorded which). These receptor sequences come from an adult man with Graves' hyperthyroidism.

In nucleotides, the CDR3 is TGTGCCACAGCGGAGGGTAACGGGGAGCTGTTTTTT. Translating gives CATAEGNGELFF. The chain uses TRBV6-4 and TRBJ2-2; D may be TRBD2 (6 bases). The V and J ends lost 10 bases and 7 bases respectively, with 13 bases between them. Germline CDR1 reads MRHNA; CDR2 reads SNTAGT. The CDR3 spans 12 residues.

The chain carries TRBV6-5 and TRBJ1-1; 9 bases fit TRBD1. The CDR3 is 13 amino acids. Trimming at V came to 6 bases and at J to 10 bases, leaving 9 bases not matched to a gene. Germline CDR1 and CDR2: MNHEY and SVGAGI. This CDR3 reads CASSRSLDRGAFF. DNA for the CDR3: TGTGCCAGCAGCCGATCCCTGGACAGGGGAGCTTTCTTT.

The chain employs TRBV29-1 and TRBJ2-7; D possibly corresponds to TRBD1 (6 bases). Trimming shortened V by 4 bases and J by 0 bases, and 7 bases separated the two germline ends. This CDR3 comprises 12 residues. Per the germline V gene, CDR1 is SQVTM and CDR2 is ANQGSEA. In DNA form, the CDR3 reads TGCAGCGTTGGACAGGTCTCCTACGAGCAGTACTTC. The encoded protein is CSVGQVSYEQYF.

The chain uses TRBV6-1 and TRBJ1-1; no reliable D call. Germline V lookup: CDR1 MNHNS, CDR2 SASEGT. The CDR3 contains 12 residues. The V end was cut by 4 bases, the J end by 6 bases, with 9 bases between. The CDR3 nucleotides are TGTGCCAGCAGTGGGATTGGGCCTGAAGCTTTCTTT. It encodes CASSGIGPEAFF.

This clonotype has only a few counts. The V call is TRBV11-2, the J call TRBJ2-2; 14 nucleotides agree with TRBD2. The CDR3 covers 15 residues. Losses at the gene ends were 8 bases for V and 6 bases for J; bases not matched to a gene: 5. Germline CDR1 reads SGHAT; CDR2 reads FQNNGV. In DNA form, the CDR3 reads TGTGCCAGCGAGGGGACTAGCGGGGGCTCCGGGGAGCTGTTTTTT. Residues: CASEGTSGGSGELFF.

In the case of this clonotype: A much larger clone lies a single base off, so this may be a read error. V and J are TRBV7-9 and TRBJ2-5; D is perhaps TRBD1 (6 bases). Matching the DNA end better, TRBJ2-1 makes the J call doubtful. Germline loops: CDR1 SEHNR, CDR2 FQNEAQ (reference sequence). The CDR3 loop spans 12 amino acids. CDR3 in amino acids: CASSRQVETQFF. The CDR3, as DNA: TGTGCCAGCAGTCGACAGGTAGAGACCCAGTTCTTC.

This clonotype appeared many times. This chain joins TRBV12-3 or TRBV12-4 and TRBJ1-4, with D unclear. The CDR3 runs to 13 residues. V lost 6 bases and J lost 10, with 15 bases in between. The CDR3 region has the DNA TGTGCCAGCAGCAAGGCCGAAACGAGAAAACTGTTTTTT. Translating it yields CASSKAETRKLFF.

The V gene is TRBV7-2, the J gene TRBJ1-1; perhaps TRBD1 as D (5 bases). The CDR3 runs to 16 residues. The germline V gene encodes CDR1 SGHTA and CDR2 FQGNSA. V gave up 1 base and J gave up 5 bases, with 17 bases separating them. The CDR3 sequence is CASSLGGTSGFTEAFF. The CDR3 DNA follows: TGTGCCAGCAGCTTAGGAGGGACTAGCGGGTTTACTGAAGCTTTCTTT.

On this clonotype itself: This sequence may be a read error, since a much larger clone differs from it by one base. The rearrangement uses TRBV7-9 and TRBJ2-2, with D perhaps TRBD1 or TRBD2 (6 bases each). The CDR3 contains 16 residues. Germline values: CDR1 SEHNR, CDR2 FQNEAQ (reference sequence). Trimming pared 5 bases from V and 3 bases from J, leaving 16 bases between. CDR3 nucleotides: TGTGCCAGCAGCCCGAGTCGGGGGCATGACACCGGGGAGCTGTTTTTT. As protein: CASSPSRGHDTGELFF.

This clonotype was observed a single time. The gene calls are TRBV20-1 and TRBJ2-3; D is tentatively TRBD1 or TRBD2 (5 bases each). With 0 bases removed from V and 3 bases from J, the gap between germline ends came to 10 bases. Germline V CDR1 and CDR2: DFQATT, SNEGSKA (reference sequence). The CDR3 spans 14 residues. The chain's CDR3 is CSARDEGFTDTQYF. The CDR3 DNA follows: TGCAGTGCTAGAGATGAGGGGTTTACAGATACGCAGTATTTT.

V is TRBV4-3 and J is TRBJ1-2, with TRBD1 identical over 10 bases. The germline CDR1 and CDR2 sequences are LGHNA and YSLEER. This CDR3 has 14 residues. V was pared by 5 bases and J by 6 bases, with 6 bases of the junction left unmatched. As DNA, the CDR3 is TGCGCCAGCAGCACCTCGGGACAGGGGAATGGCTACACCTTC. As protein: CASSTSGQGNGYTF.

A note on this clonotype: Since a much larger clone is just one base distant, this may be a read error. This chain uses TRBV20-1 with TRBJ2-6; D call uncertain. V was clipped by 0 bases and J by 4 bases, with 4 bases between them. The CDR3 loop spans 13 amino acids. From germline, CDR1 is DFQATT and CDR2 SNEGSKA (reference sequence). DNA for the CDR3: TGCAGTGCTAGAGATTTCGGGGCCAACGTCCTGACTTTC. This gives the protein CSARDFGANVLTF.

This clonotype was seen repeatedly, ten times or more. This chain joins TRBV15 and TRBJ2-2; unclear D gene. Germline-derived CDR1 and CDR2 are LNHNV and YYDKDF (reference sequence). The CDR3 has 13 amino acids. Trimming removed 5 bases from V and 2 bases from J, with 6 bases in between. The chain's CDR3 is CATSDVNTGELFF. The CDR3 region has the DNA TGTGCCACCAGCGACGTCAACACCGGGGAGCTGTTTTTT.

This rearrangement joins TRBV5-1 to TRBJ1-1; no firm D call. This CDR3 has 13 amino acids. Germline lookup yields CDR1 SGHRS and CDR2 YFSETQ. V lost 5 bases and J 6 bases, leaving 14 bases between the germline ends. In DNA form, the CDR3 reads TGCGCCAGCAGGACCGGTTGGTCCTCTGAAGCTTTCTTT. Amino acids: CASRTGWSSEAFF.

The chain links TRBV14 to TRBJ2-2; no clear D gene. The V gene lost 0 bases and the J gene lost 6 bases, with 11 bases spanning the gap. The CDR3 loop spans 15 amino acids. Per germline, CDR1 SGHDN and CDR2 FVKESK. The CDR3 sequence: CASSQEWRGAGELFF. CDR3 coding DNA: TGTGCCAGCAGCCAAGAGTGGCGTGGGGCCGGGGAGCTGTTTTTT.

This clonotype showed up just a few times. The chain carries TRBV5-6 and TRBJ2-7, with D perhaps TRBD2 (5 bases). Germline CDR1 is SGHDT and CDR2 is YYEEEE. Trimming left V 4 bases short and J 4 bases short, with 15 bases between. CDR3 length: 14 residues. This chain's CDR3 is CASSMIATRYEQYF. In DNA, the CDR3 is TGTGCCAGCAGCATGATAGCGACCCGATACGAGCAGTACTTC.

This clonotype has at least ten counts. V usage is TRBV11-2 and J usage is TRBJ2-5, with D possibly TRBD1 on 6 matching bases. CDR3 length: 15 residues. Trimming shortened V by 0 bases and J by 5 bases, and 13 bases separated the two germline ends. CDR1 is SGHAT, CDR2 FQNNGV, per germline. The CDR3 DNA sequence: TGTGCCAGCAGCTTAGAAGTGGGGGCATGGGAGACCCAGTACTTC. Its translation: CASSLEVGAWETQYF.

This chain connects TRBV14 to TRBJ1-2; D not certain. Deletions cut 1 base from V and 3 bases from J, with 9 bases between. Germline V lookup: CDR1 SGHDN, CDR2 FVKESK. The CDR3 spans 14 residues. CDR3: CASSQVWSDYGYTF. In nucleotides, the CDR3 is TGTGCCAGCAGCCAAGTATGGTCGGACTATGGCTACACCTTC.

The V and J genes are TRBV13 and TRBJ1-2; D is ambiguous. Per germline, CDR1 PRHDT and CDR2 FYEKMQ (reference sequence). V lost 6 bases, J lost 2 bases, and 13 bases lay in between. The CDR3 extends over 14 amino acids. CDR3 loop: CASSLDLRNYGYTF. The CDR3 region has the DNA TGTGCCAGCAGTCTGGACCTAAGGAACTATGGCTACACCTTC.

This chain uses TRBV7-2 with TRBJ1-3, with a weak D call TRBD1 (5 bases). V shed 6 bases and J shed 8 bases, with 17 bases lying between them. The germline CDR1 and CDR2 sequences are SGHTA and FQGNSA. CDR3 size: 14 residues. The CDR3 DNA is TGTGCCAGCAGACCATATGGGGGTTCGGACACCATATATTTT. As protein: CASRPYGGSDTIYF.

In its sample, this clonotype was seen many times. The chain combines TRBV19 with TRBJ1-4, with unresolved D. The V end lost 6 bases, the J end lost 1 base, and 9 bases lay between the germline ends. Germline V lookup: CDR1 LNHDA, CDR2 SQIVND (reference sequence). CDR3 length: 14 residues. The CDR3 region is CASRQPGTNEKLFF. CDR3 nucleotides: TGTGCCAGTAGACAACCAGGAACTAATGAAAAACTGTTTTTT.

Concerning this clonotype itself: A much larger clone is a single base away; this may be a read error. Here the CDR3 omits its conserved ending phenylalanine or tryptophan, so a read error is the likely source. The chain is built from TRBV7-2 and TRBJ1-1, with 8 bases matching TRBD1. V was pared by 8 bases and J by 3 bases, with 5 bases of the junction left unmatched. Looked up from germline, CDR1 is SGHTA and CDR2 is FQGNSA. The CDR3 contains 13 residues. The CDR3 sequence: CASQDRADTEAFS. CDR3 nucleotide sequence: TGTGCCAGCCAGGACAGGGCAGACACTGAAGCTTTCTCT.

The table lists this clonotype with a few counts. The junction shows a germline mismatch at one end, possibly a read error. CDR3 sequence reads: CASSYGTGNYERYF. CDR3 coding DNA: TGTGCCAGCAGCTACGGGACGGGAAACTACGAGCGGTACTTC. The chain combines TRBV5-6 with TRBJ2-7; the D gene could be TRBD1 or TRBD2 (5 bases each). The length of the CDR3 is 14 residues. Germline-derived CDR1 and CDR2 are SGHDT and YYEEEE. Full variable domain (remainder filled in from reference TRBV5-6 and TRBJ2-7): DAGVTQSPTHLIKTRGQQVTLRCSPKSGHDTVSWYQQALGQGPQFIFQYYEEEERQRGNFPDRFSGHQFPNYSSELNVNALLLGDSALYLCASSYGTGNYERYFGPGTRLTVT.

There are a few counts of this clonotype. The chain links TRBV5-8 to TRBJ1-1; 7 positions match TRBD1. V lost 2 bases, J lost 3 bases, and 7 bases stayed unmatched. This CDR3 region has 15 residues. CDR1 and CDR2 (germline): SGHTS, YDEGEE. The DNA of the CDR3 is TGTGCCAGCAGCTTAAGGGGGCGTACGTACACTGAAGCTTTCTTT. Translated: CASSLRGRTYTEAFF.

This clonotype was counted at least ten times. The chain has TRBV6-5 and TRBJ1-2; the match to TRBD1 covers 7 bases. The CDR3 sequence is 12 residues long. Germline V CDR1 and CDR2: MNHEY, SVGAGI. J gave up 7 bases and V 6 bases, and 5 bases lay outside the gene matches. CDR3 sequence: CASRQGSSGYTF. The CDR3 nucleotides are TGTGCCAGCAGACAGGGGAGTAGTGGCTACACCTTC.

Ten or more counts support this clonotype. This chain links TRBV6-1 with TRBJ2-7; D is undetermined. Trimming left V 3 bases short and J 6 bases short, with 9 bases between. This CDR3 is 12 amino acids long. Germline V gene lookup returns CDR1 MNHNS and CDR2 SASEGT. The CDR3 DNA reads TGTGCCAGCAGTGACACCGGACCCGAGCAGTACTTC. Residues: CASSDTGPEQYF.